A single sample gave rise to the 18 T cell receptor beta chains below, sequenced in a study of cytomegalovirus exposure and HLA in healthy donors. PCR primers comprised 60 Vbeta and 13 Jbeta primers. Sequencing was performed with immunoSEQ multiplex PCR; in TCRdb, only in-frame clones are kept and a portion is missing. The top ten clones hold around 3% of a sample with roughly 99,000 clones, around 80% of them seen once. Sequenced input: PBMCs. The receptors derive from a male donor in good health and CMV-seropositive.

The chain employs TRBV5-6 and TRBJ1-2, with a weak D call TRBD1 (6 bases). The CDR3 totals 13 residues. Trimming took 4 bases from V and 8 from J, leaving 15 bases between them. CDR1 is SGHDT and CDR2 is YYEEEE in the germline V gene. The CDR3 sequence: CASSLTGTWGYTF. In nucleotides, the CDR3 is TGTGCCAGCAGCCTTACAGGGACGTGGGGCTACACCTTC.

This rearrangement joins TRBV5-1 to TRBJ2-1; a weak D match, TRBD2 (6 bases). In germline, CDR1 is SGHRS, CDR2 YFSETQ. This CDR3 spans 15 amino acids. V dropped 2 bases and J dropped 7 bases, with 16 bases sitting between them. The CDR3 spells CASSLTAGRVNEQFF. CDR3 in DNA: TGCGCCAGCAGCTTAACCGCGGGGCGGGTTAATGAGCAGTTCTTC.

This rearrangement joins TRBV4-1 to TRBJ2-7; 10 nucleotides line up with TRBD2. The germline V gene encodes CDR1 MGHRA and CDR2 YSYEKL. Trimming took 3 bases from V and 3 from J; bases not matched to a gene: 8. The CDR3 has 16 residues. The CDR3 sequence: CASSQASSGGLYEQYF. CDR3 in DNA: TGCGCCAGCAGCCAGGCTTCTAGCGGGGGCCTCTACGAGCAGTACTTC.

The V and J genes are TRBV6-5 and TRBJ2-1; D might be TRBD2 (6 bases). V lost 7 bases and J lost 2, with 12 bases in between. The CDR3 runs to 14 residues. CDR1 MNHEY and CDR2 SVGAGI come from the germline V gene. CDR3 in amino acids: CASKTPGAYNEQFF. The CDR3 region has the DNA TGTGCCAGCAAGACTCCGGGGGCCTACAATGAGCAGTTCTTC.

The chain employs TRBV7-2 and TRBJ1-6, with 10 bases that match TRBD1. The CDR3 has 18 amino acids. After removal of 1 base from V and 7 bases from J, the junction contained 10 bases not matched to a gene. Germline V lookup: CDR1 SGHTA, CDR2 FQGNSA. DNA for the CDR3: TGTGCCAGCAGCTTAGTCCCCTTGACAGGGGGCGGGAATTCACCCCTCCACTTT. As protein: CASSLVPLTGGGNSPLHF.

In its sample, this clone was seen once. CDR3: CASSSYRGTQYF. The CDR3 nucleotides read TGTGCCAGCAGTTCCTACAGGGGTACGCAGTATTTT. This sequence joins TRBV27 and TRBJ2-3, with TRBD1 matching over 7 bases. After removal of 4 bases from V and 8 bases from J, the junction contained 3 bases not matched to a gene. Per the germline V gene, CDR1 is MNHEY and CDR2 is SMNVEV (reference sequence). This CDR3 has 12 amino acids.

The rearrangement joins TRBV5-1 to TRBJ2-3; possibly TRBD1 for D (5 bases). Germline V gives CDR1 SGHRS, CDR2 YFSETQ. V lost 0 bases, J lost 2 bases, and 13 bases lay in between. The CDR3 spans 16 residues. Written as DNA, the CDR3 is TGCGCCAGCAGCTTGGGTGGGGCCGCTCACACAGATACGCAGTATTTT. Residues: CASSLGGAAHTDTQYF.

This chain uses TRBV5-1 with TRBJ1-1; 7 bases are a match to TRBD1. CDR3 size: 15 residues. The J segment lost 5 bases and the V segment lost 4 bases, leaving 11 bases of the junction unmatched. CDR1 and CDR2 (germline): SGHRS, YFSETQ. The CDR3 coding sequence is TGCGCCAGCAGCGTTTCAGGGGGTGGAGGGACTGAAGCTTTCTTT. Translation gives CASSVSGGGGTEAFF.

The chain recombines TRBV29-1 with TRBJ1-5, with TRBD1 identical over 7 bases. From germline, CDR1 is SQVTM and CDR2 ANQGSEA. V gave up 7 bases and J gave up 3 bases; unmatched junction bases: 6. The CDR3 totals 13 residues. The CDR3 loop reads CSASTGDNQPQHF. The CDR3 coding sequence is TGCAGCGCCTCTACAGGGGACAATCAGCCCCAGCATTTT.

This rearrangement joins TRBV11-2 to TRBJ1-2, with 10 nucleotides matching TRBD1. CDR3 length equals 14 residues. V gave up 1 base and J gave up 4 bases; unmatched junction bases: 0. CDR1 is SGHAT and CDR2 is FQNNGV in the germline V gene. CDR3 coding DNA: TGTGCCAGCAGCTTAGGGACAGGGGGCTATGGCTACACCTTC. Protein product: CASSLGTGGYGYTF. The full variable domain, rest sourced from reference TRBV11-2 and TRBJ1-2, is EAGVAQSPRYKIIEKRQSVAFWCNPISGHATLYWYQQILGQGPKLLIQFQNNGVVDDSQLPKDRFSAERLKGVDSTLKIQPAKLEDSAVYLCASSLGTGGYGYTFGSGTRLTVV.

The chain has TRBV7-2 and TRBJ1-1; maybe TRBD1 (6 bases). Germline CDR1 is SGHTA and CDR2 is FQGNSA. V shed 3 bases and J shed 4 bases, with 18 bases lying between them. CDR3 length: 16 residues. This CDR3 reads CASSFDSGVGSTEAFF. For the CDR3, the DNA is TGTGCCAGCAGCTTTGATTCAGGGGTTGGATCCACTGAAGCTTTCTTT.

The table lists this clone with a few counts. The chain employs TRBV5-1 and TRBJ1-1; perhaps TRBD1 as D (5 bases). The CDR3 covers 16 residues. The V gene's germline CDR1 is SGHRS and CDR2 YFSETQ. Trimming removed 1 base from V and 4 bases from J, with 17 bases in between. CDR3 amino acids: CASSLNLGQFPTEAFF. The CDR3 DNA reads as TGCGCCAGCAGCTTGAACCTAGGACAATTCCCCACTGAAGCTTTCTTT. The full variable domain, with the rest looked up from reference TRBV5-1 and TRBJ1-1, is KAGVTQTPRYLIKTRGQQVTLSCSPISGHRSVSWYQQTPGQGLQFLFEYFSETQRNKGNFPGRFSGRQFSNSRSEMNVSTLELGDSALYLCASSLNLGQFPTEAFFGQGTRLTVV.

The chain is built from TRBV29-1 and TRBJ1-1; 10 nucleotides agree with TRBD1. The CDR3 is 13 amino acids. Germline-derived CDR1 and CDR2 are SQVTM and ANQGSEA. The V and J ends lost 6 bases and 8 bases, in that order; junction bases with no gene match: 9. The CDR3 DNA is TGCAGCGTCCAAGGACAGGGGGTTAGGGAAGCTTTCTTT. As protein: CSVQGQGVREAFF.

This chain joins TRBV7-2 and TRBJ1-2; D is unclear. Per germline, CDR1 SGHTA and CDR2 FQGNSA. V was clipped by 4 bases and J by 8 bases, with 14 bases between them. The CDR3 runs 13 residues. Written as DNA, the CDR3 is TGTGCCAGCAGCTCCCCGGCGGTTGGAGGCTACACCTTC. This sequence encodes CASSSPAVGGYTF.

The J gene is TRBJ1-5, the V gene TRBV4-1; D gene uncertain. The CDR3 consists of 17 residues. Between the trimmed V and J ends, which lost 7 bases and 5 bases, there was a span of 24 bases. Germline CDR1 MGHRA, CDR2 YSYEKL. CDR3 sequence reads: CASTPAGAPPMDQPQHF. CDR3 in DNA: TGCGCCAGCACCCCTGCGGGCGCGCCCCCCATGGATCAGCCCCAGCATTTT.

This sequence joins TRBV6-5 and TRBJ1-2, with TRBD1 matching 8 bases. With V trimmed by 6 bases and J by 7 bases, 13 bases remained unmatched. CDR1 is MNHEY, CDR2 SVGAGI, per germline. The CDR3 has 15 amino acids. In DNA, the CDR3 is TGTGCCAGCAGGCGACTAGACCAGGGGGCGGGTGGCTACACCTTC. Its protein is CASRRLDQGAGGYTF.

The chain carries TRBV7-9 and TRBJ1-2, with no clear D. The CDR3 consists of 13 residues. V lost 0 bases and J 6 bases, leaving 8 bases between the germline ends. CDR1 is SEHNR, CDR2 FQNEAQ, per germline (reference sequence). CDR3 DNA: TGTGCCAGCAGCTTAGCTGGTGCGGATGGCTACACCTTC. This sequence encodes CASSLAGADGYTF.

V gene TRBV5-1 combines with J gene TRBJ1-1; 9 bases align to TRBD1. Germline lookup yields CDR1 SGHRS and CDR2 YFSETQ. This CDR3 has 14 amino acids. V shed 2 bases, J shed 5 bases, and the junction held 4 bases outside the gene matches. The CDR3 region has the DNA TGCGCCAGCAGCTTATCCGGGACAGGGACTGAAGCTTTCTTT. Its translation: CASSLSGTGTEAFF.